One sample yielded the 18 T cell receptor beta chains listed below, sequenced in a study of blood T cells in healthy people across ages. The use of a sample-barcoded 5' primer and a J-beta primer mix characterized a second PCR of about 7 to 12 cycles. MiXCR, applied by TCRdb to the 5' RACE reads, yields one record per CDR3 protein. Of roughly 700,000 distinct CDR3 sequences listed, 32% are singletons. Sequencing was done on a sample of blood. Receptor source: an elderly woman in good health.

CDR3 DNA sequence: TGTGCCAGCAGCTTAGAAACAGGGAGAGGCACTGAAGCTTTCTTT. The encoded protein is CASSLETGRGTEAFF. The chain carries TRBV7-2 and TRBJ1-1; a possible D gene is TRBD1 (6 bases). This CDR3 is built from 15 residues. CDR1 and CDR2 from the germline V gene are SGHTA and FQGNSA. Trimming left V 1 base short and J 4 bases short, with 13 bases between.

This clonotype was seen many times. The J gene is TRBJ2-7, the V gene TRBV20-1; D unclear. Germline values: CDR1 DFQATT, CDR2 SNEGSKA (reference sequence). V was shortened by 4 bases and J by 5 bases, with 6 bases between the two germline ends. The CDR3 is 10 amino acids. CDR3 bases: TGCAGTGCTACTAACAACGAGCAGTACTTC. This translates into CSATNNEQYF.

The chain employs TRBV5-1 and TRBJ1-2; 7 bases fit TRBD1. Looked up from germline, CDR1 is SGHRS and CDR2 is YFSETQ. Trimming cost V 3 bases and J 4 bases; bases outside gene matches: 6. The CDR3 has 14 amino acids. As DNA, the CDR3 is TGCGCCAGCAGCTCCGCGACAGGGATCTATGGCTACACCTTC. Protein product: CASSSATGIYGYTF.

Concerning this clonotype: A much more abundant neighbour one base away suggests this may be a read error. The V gene is TRBV5-1, the J gene TRBJ2-3, with no clear D. This CDR3 comprises 15 residues. Germline lookup yields CDR1 SGHRS and CDR2 YFSETQ. CDR3 protein: CTSSPTGHSTDTQYF. CDR3 in DNA: TGCACCAGCAGTCCCACCGGGCATAGCACAGATACGCAGTATTTT.

The chain recombines TRBV7-2 with TRBJ2-4, with TRBD2 matching 12 bases. Gene TRBJ2-5 matches the end of the DNA better, so the J call may be wrong. This CDR3 is built from 16 residues. Germline values: CDR1 SGHTA, CDR2 FQGNSA. CDR3 nucleotides: TGTGCCAGCAGCTTTCAGACTAGCGGGGGTCGAGAGACCCAGTACTTC. Encoded protein: CASSFQTSGGRETQYF.

The J gene is TRBJ2-2, the V gene TRBV11-2, with D hard to call. This CDR3 contains 14 residues. The germline V and J ends were trimmed by 5 bases and 4 bases, with 11 bases remaining between them. CDR1 is SGHAT, CDR2 FQNNGV, per germline. The DNA for the CDR3 is TGTGCCAGCAGCCTCAGGATGCTCACCGGGGAGCTGTTTTTT. It is translated as CASSLRMLTGELFF.

Note on this clonotype: It may be a read error: a sequence one base away is much more abundant. The chain carries TRBV18 and TRBJ2-1, with D uncertain. The last part of the DNA fits TRBJ2-7 better; the J call may be wrong. The germline V gene encodes CDR1 KGHSH and CDR2 LQKENI. This CDR3 comprises 15 residues. DNA for the CDR3: TGTGCCAGCTCACCAGTACGGAGCTCCTACAATGAGCAGTACTTC. Translated, it gives CASSPVRSSYNEQYF.

The V call is TRBV4-1, the J call TRBJ2-5; weak D call: TRBD1 (6 bases). The tail of the sequence fits TRBJ2-7 better, so the J call may be wrong. Germline V lookup: CDR1 MGHRA, CDR2 YSYEKL. This CDR3 is built from 13 residues. For the CDR3, the DNA is TGCGCCAGCAGCCAAGAGGGCAGGGGCGAGCAGTACTTC. Protein: CASSQEGRGEQYF.

V and J are TRBV18 and TRBJ1-1; 8 bases fit TRBD1. The CDR3 totals 12 residues. CDR1 is KGHSH, CDR2 LQKENI, per germline. With 3 bases clipped from V and 11 bases from J, the junction kept 5 bases outside the gene matches. The CDR3 sequence: CASSPGQGPAFF. Here the CDR3 DNA reads TGTGCCAGCTCACCTGGACAGGGCCCTGCTTTCTTT. Full variable domain (remainder filled in from reference TRBV18 and TRBJ1-1): NAGVMQNPRHLVRRRGQEARLRCSPMKGHSHVYWYRQLPEEGLKFMVYLQKENIIDESGMPKERFSAEFPKEGPSILRIQQVVRGDSAAYFCASSPGQGPAFFGQGTRLTVV.

V usage is TRBV7-2 and J usage is TRBJ1-2, with 10 bases lining up with TRBD1. The CDR3 consists of 19 residues. The germline CDR1 and CDR2 sequences are SGHTA and FQGNSA. Trimming removed 5 bases from V and 5 bases from J; junction bases left unmatched: 20. CDR3 in amino acids: CASSPQGLLDRGLKYGYTF. DNA for the CDR3: TGTGCCAGCAGCCCACAAGGTCTTCTCGACAGGGGGCTGAAATATGGCTACACCTTC.

V usage is TRBV5-1 and J usage is TRBJ2-1; 8 nucleotides agree with TRBD2. Germline trimming cut 4 bases from V and 3 bases from J; bases unmatched to any gene: 6. CDR1 and CDR2 from the germline V gene are SGHRS and YFSETQ. This CDR3 is 15 amino acids long. This CDR3 is CASSLLSGDYNEQFF. CDR3 nucleotides: TGCGCCAGCAGCCTTCTTAGCGGGGACTACAATGAGCAGTTCTTC.

Note on this clonotype: Germline and junction disagree at one end, which may indicate a read error. V and J are TRBV5-4 and TRBJ1-1; 7 nucleotides line up with TRBD1. The V gene's germline CDR1 is SGHNT and CDR2 YYREEE (reference sequence). CDR3 size: 13 residues. CDR3 sequence: CANSPDRVAEAFF. Written as DNA, the CDR3 is TGTGCCAACAGCCCAGACAGGGTCGCTGAAGCTTTCTTT.

A few counts support this clonotype. The V and J genes are TRBV3-1 and TRBJ1-5; D unclear. The CDR3 is 14 amino acids. Germline V CDR1 and CDR2: LGHDT, YNNKEL (reference sequence). The V and J ends lost 2 bases and 0 bases respectively, with 5 bases between them. CDR3 amino acids: CASSQRGSNQPQHF. In DNA form, the CDR3 reads TGTGCCAGCAGCCAACGGGGTAGCAATCAGCCCCAGCATTTT. The full variable domain, in which reference TRBV3-1 and TRBJ1-5 provide the parts outside the CDR3, is DTAVSQTPKYLVTQMGNDKSIKCEQNLGHDTMYWYKQDSKKFLKIMFSYNNKELIINETVPNRFSPKSPDKAHLNLHINSLELGDSAVYFCASSQRGSNQPQHFGDGTRLSIL.

This clonotype showed up many times. This chain uses TRBV9 with TRBJ2-7, with D perhaps given as TRBD1 or TRBD2 (5 bases each). Germline-derived CDR1 and CDR2 are SGDLS and YYNGEE. The CDR3 has 14 amino acids. Deletions cut 6 bases from V and 3 bases from J, with 16 bases between. CDR3 amino acids: CASNEGNTDYEQYF. The CDR3 DNA is TGTGCCAGCAACGAGGGGAACACAGACTACGAGCAGTACTTC.

This clonotype was observed many times. DNA for the CDR3: TGTGCCAGCAGCTTAGATGCAGGGATCAACTATGGCTACACCTTC. Its translation: CASSLDAGINYGYTF. The chain combines TRBV7-9 with TRBJ1-2; a possible D gene is TRBD1 (5 bases). Germline CDR1 reads SEHNR; CDR2 reads FQNEAQ (reference sequence). V lost 1 base, J lost 2 bases, and 11 bases lay in between. The CDR3 totals 15 residues. Variable domain in full (rest from reference TRBV7-9 and TRBJ1-2): DTGVSQNPRHKITKRGQNVTFRCDPISEHNRLYWYRQTLGQGPEFLTYFQNEAQLEKSRLLSDRFSAERPKGSFSTLEIQRTEQGDSAMYLCASSLDAGINYGYTFGSGTRLTVV.

This clonotype was observed many times. The genes are TRBV7-9 and TRBJ2-7, with D unresolved. The CDR3 extends over 11 amino acids. Germline values: CDR1 SEHNR, CDR2 FQNEAQ (reference sequence). Between the trimmed V and J ends, which lost 0 bases and 11 bases, there was a span of 8 bases. For the CDR3, the DNA is TGTGCCAGCAGCTTAGCCGTAGAAGAGTACTTC. Translated: CASSLAVEEYF.

In the case of this clonotype: A much more abundant neighbour one base away suggests this may be a read error. This chain connects TRBV20-1 to TRBJ2-5, with unresolved D. In germline, CDR1 is DFQATT, CDR2 SNEGSKA (reference sequence). The CDR3 spans 12 residues. CDR3 protein: CRASIVQETQYF. Here the CDR3 DNA reads TGCAGGGCTAGTATAGTCCAAGAGACCCAGTACTTC.

This clonotype was picked up a small number of times. The rearrangement links TRBV6-6 to TRBJ1-5; possibly TRBD1 for D (5 bases). V was trimmed by 2 bases and J by 9 bases, leaving 14 bases between them. The germline V gene has CDR1 MNHNY and CDR2 SVGAGI (reference sequence). The CDR3 loop spans 14 amino acids. The CDR3 nucleotides are TGTGCCAGCAGTTACAGGGACGTTTGGTCGCCCCAGCATTTT. Residues: CASSYRDVWSPQHF.